This TCR beta chain was observed in a study of blood T cell repertoires in COVID-19. Assay: immunoSEQ multiplex PCR; the TCRdb copy retains only in-frame clones and omits some. This sample has about 210,000 clones, with about 81% found just once. Sequenced: PBMCs or T cells enriched from blood (not recorded which). This TCR was sampled from a man between 35 and 55 years old who had recovered from COVID-19.

Here the CDR3 reads CAWSVRGGGGTQYF. CDR3 nucleotides: TGTGCCTGGAGTGTACGAGGGGGTGGTGGTACGCAGTATTTT. The J gene is TRBJ2-3, the V gene TRBV30, with D maybe TRBD1 (6 bases). The CDR3 is 14 residues long. Trimming removed 0 bases at V and 8 bases at J, with 15 bases between. The germline CDR1 and CDR2 sequences are GTSNPN and SVGIG (reference sequence).